This TCR beta chain was sequenced for a study of Ad26.COV2.S vaccination and SARS-CoV-2 variants. Across the whole study: Donor joined the COV1001 Ad26.COV2.S trial arm. Dosing was one shot or two shots 56 days apart. Study conclusions and caveats: People who got the vaccine or the placebo had similar non-spike TCR breadth.

The treatment was: around 19 received Ad26.COV2.S at low or high dose, single or two shots; roughly five received placebo; per-sample allocation not given. Material that was analyzed had been drawn on day 63 after the first vaccine or placebo injection. The donor was a Boston adult aged 18-55 years. The method was immunoSEQ multiplex PCR; TCRdb's version includes in-frame clones alone and lacks a portion of them. The sample lists under 300,000 clones; around nine tenths were seen once. With V trimmed by 1 base and J by 3 bases, 3 bases remained unmatched. Germline V CDR1 and CDR2: MNHNY, SVGAGI (reference sequence). This CDR3 is built from 15 residues. A remark on this clone: Its antigen is not known.

Source: peripheral blood, taken in a trial of Ad26.COV2.S vaccine versus placebo. The sequence was collected from a person between 18 and 65 years old who received the Ad26.COV2.S COVID-19 vaccine or a placebo. V is TRBV6-6 and J is TRBJ1-2; the match to TRBD1 covers 9 bases. The CDR3 DNA is TGTGCCAGCAGTTACTGGGGACAGGGAGACTATGGCTACACCTTC. Protein product: CASSYWGQGDYGYTF.